The T cell receptor beta chain under discussion was sequenced for a study of blood T cells in healthy people across ages. A J-beta primer mix and a sample-barcoded 5' primer were used in a second PCR of roughly 6 to 11 cycles. TCRdb recomputed calls from the 5' RACE reads with MiXCR, one row per CDR3 protein. Seen here are roughly 1,800,000 distinct CDR3 sequences, around half observed once, and the top ten hold 2% to 2.5%. Regarding this clonotype: The antigen is undetermined.

There are 14 residues in the CDR3. Trimming left V 7 bases short and J 0 bases short, with 13 bases between. General study results and limits: Versus aged donors, long-lived donors had higher diversity and more naive CD4+ cells. Per million T cells, TCR beta diversity dropped roughly linearly as age increased.

This sequence originates from a woman aged 35 to 49 in good health. The chain couples TRBV12-3 or TRBV12-4 to TRBJ2-7; D remains unclear. Sequencing was performed on blood. The CDR3 loop reads CASNLSRSSYEQYF. The CDR3, as DNA: TGTGCCAGCAACCTCAGTAGGAGCTCCTACGAGCAGTACTTC.